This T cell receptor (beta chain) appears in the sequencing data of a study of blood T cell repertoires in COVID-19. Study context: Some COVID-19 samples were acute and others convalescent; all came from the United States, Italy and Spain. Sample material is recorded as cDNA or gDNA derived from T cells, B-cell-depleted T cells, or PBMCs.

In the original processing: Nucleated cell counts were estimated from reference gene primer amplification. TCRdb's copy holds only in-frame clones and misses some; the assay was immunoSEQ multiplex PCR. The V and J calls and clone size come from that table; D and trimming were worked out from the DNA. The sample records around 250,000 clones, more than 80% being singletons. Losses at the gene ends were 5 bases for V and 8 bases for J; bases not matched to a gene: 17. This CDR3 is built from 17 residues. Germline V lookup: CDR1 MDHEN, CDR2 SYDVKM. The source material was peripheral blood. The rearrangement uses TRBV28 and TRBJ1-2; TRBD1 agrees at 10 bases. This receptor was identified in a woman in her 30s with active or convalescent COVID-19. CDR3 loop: CASSAATGGLLSGGYTF. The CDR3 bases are TGTGCCAGCAGTGCTGCGACAGGGGGCCTATTGTCGGGAGGCTACACCTTC.